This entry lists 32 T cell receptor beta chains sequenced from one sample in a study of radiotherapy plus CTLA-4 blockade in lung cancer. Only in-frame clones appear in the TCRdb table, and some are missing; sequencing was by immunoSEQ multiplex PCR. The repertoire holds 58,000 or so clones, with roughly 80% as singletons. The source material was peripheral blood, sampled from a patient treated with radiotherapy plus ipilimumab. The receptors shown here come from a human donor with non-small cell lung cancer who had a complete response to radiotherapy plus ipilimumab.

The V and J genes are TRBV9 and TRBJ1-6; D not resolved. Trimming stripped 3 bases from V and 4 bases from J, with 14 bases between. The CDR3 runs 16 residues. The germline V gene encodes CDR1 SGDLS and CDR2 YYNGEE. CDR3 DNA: TGTGCCAGCAGCGCACCAGTTACGGGGTATAATTCACCCCTCCACTTT. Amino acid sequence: CASSAPVTGYNSPLHF.

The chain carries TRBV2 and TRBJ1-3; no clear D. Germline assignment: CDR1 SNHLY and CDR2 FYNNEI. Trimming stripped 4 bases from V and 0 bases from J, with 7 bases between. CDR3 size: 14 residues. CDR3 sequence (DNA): TGTGCCAGCAGTGGTTCCAGCTCTGGAAACACCATATATTTT. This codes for CASSGSSSGNTIYF.

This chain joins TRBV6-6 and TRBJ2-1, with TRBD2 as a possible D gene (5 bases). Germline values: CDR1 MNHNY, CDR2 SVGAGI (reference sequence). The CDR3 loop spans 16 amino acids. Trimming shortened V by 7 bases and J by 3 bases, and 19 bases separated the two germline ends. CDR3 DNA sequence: TGTGCCAGCACCCACGGGATCCGGGCGGGCTACAATGAGCAGTTCTTC. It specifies CASTHGIRAGYNEQFF.

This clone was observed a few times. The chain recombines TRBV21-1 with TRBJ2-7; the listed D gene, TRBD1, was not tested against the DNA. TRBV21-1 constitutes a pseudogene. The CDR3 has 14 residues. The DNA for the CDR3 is TGTGCCAGCAGCAAATGGGACAGAGCCTACGAGCAGTACGTC. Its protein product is CASSKWDRAYEQYV.

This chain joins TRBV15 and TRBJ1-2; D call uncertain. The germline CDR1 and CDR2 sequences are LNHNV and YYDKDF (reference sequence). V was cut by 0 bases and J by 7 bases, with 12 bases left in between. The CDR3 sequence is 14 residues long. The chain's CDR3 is CATSREGAYIGYTF. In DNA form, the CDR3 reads TGTGCCACCAGCAGAGAGGGAGCATATATTGGCTACACCTTC.

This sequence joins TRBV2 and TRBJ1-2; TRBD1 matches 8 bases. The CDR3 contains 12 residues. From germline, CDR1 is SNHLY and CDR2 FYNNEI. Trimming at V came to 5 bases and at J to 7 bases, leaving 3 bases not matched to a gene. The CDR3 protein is CASSQDRGGYTF. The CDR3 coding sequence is TGTGCCAGCAGTCAAGACAGGGGTGGCTACACCTTC.

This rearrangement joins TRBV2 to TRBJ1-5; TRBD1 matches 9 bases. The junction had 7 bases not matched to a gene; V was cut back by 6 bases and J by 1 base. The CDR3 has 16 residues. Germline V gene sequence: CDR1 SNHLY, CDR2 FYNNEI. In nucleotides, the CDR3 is TGTGCCAGCAGCTTTCCCGGGACAGGGAGCAATCAGCCCCAGCATTTT. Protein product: CASSFPGTGSNQPQHF.

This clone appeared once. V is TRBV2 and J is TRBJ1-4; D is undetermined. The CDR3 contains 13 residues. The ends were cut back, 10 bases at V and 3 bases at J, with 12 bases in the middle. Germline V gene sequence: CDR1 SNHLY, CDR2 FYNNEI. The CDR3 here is CANRPRSNEKLFF. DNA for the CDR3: TGTGCCAACCGACCTAGATCTAATGAAAAACTGTTTTTT.

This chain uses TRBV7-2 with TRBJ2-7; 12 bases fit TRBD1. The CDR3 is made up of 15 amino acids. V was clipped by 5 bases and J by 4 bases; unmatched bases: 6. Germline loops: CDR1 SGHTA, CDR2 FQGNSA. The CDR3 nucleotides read TGTGCCAGCAGCCTGGGACAGGGGGCGGGGTACGAGCAGTACTTC. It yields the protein CASSLGQGAGYEQYF.

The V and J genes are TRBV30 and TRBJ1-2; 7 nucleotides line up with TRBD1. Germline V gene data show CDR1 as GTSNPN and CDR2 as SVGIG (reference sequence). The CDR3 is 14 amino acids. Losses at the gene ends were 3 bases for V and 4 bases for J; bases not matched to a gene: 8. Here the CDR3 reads CAWSGTGTAYGYTF. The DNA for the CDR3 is TGTGCCTGGAGCGGTACTGGGACAGCCTATGGCTACACCTTC. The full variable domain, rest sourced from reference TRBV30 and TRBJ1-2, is SQTIHQWPATLVQPVGSPLSLECTVEGTSNPNLYWYRQAAGRGLQLLFYSVGIGQISSEVPQNLSASRPQDRQFILSSKKLLLSDSGFYLCAWSGTGTAYGYTFGSGTRLTVV.

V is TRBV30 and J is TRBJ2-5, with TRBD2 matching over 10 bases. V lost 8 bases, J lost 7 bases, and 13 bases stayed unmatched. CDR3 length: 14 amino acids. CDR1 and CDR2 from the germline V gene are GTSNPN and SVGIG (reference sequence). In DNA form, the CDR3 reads TGTGCCGGGGGGGTGGAGCGGGGGGGCCGGACCCAGTACTTC. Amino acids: CAGGVERGGRTQYF.

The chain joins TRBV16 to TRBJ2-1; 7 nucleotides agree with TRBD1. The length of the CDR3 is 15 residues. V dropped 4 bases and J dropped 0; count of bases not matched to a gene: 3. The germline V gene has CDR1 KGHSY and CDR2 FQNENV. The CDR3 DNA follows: TGTGCCAGCAGCCTCCCAGGGGGCTCCTACAATGAGCAGTTCTTC. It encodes CASSLPGGSYNEQFF.

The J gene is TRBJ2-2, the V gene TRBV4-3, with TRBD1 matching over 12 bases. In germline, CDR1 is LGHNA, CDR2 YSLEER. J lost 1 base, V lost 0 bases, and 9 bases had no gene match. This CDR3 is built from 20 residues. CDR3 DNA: TGCGCCAGCAGCCAAGATCAGTGGGACAGGGGGCGTCGGAACACCGGGGAGCTGTTTTTT. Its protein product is CASSQDQWDRGRRNTGELFF.

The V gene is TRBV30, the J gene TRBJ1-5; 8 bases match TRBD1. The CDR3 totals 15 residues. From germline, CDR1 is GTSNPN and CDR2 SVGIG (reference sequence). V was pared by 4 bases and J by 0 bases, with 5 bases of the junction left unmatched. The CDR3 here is CAWNPGQGSNQPQHF. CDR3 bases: TGTGCCTGGAACCCTGGACAGGGTAGCAATCAGCCCCAGCATTTT.

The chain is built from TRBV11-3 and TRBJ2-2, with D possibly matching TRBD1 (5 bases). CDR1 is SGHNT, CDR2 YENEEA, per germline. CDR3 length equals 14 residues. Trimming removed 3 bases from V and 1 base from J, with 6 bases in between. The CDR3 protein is CASSFDRNTGELFF. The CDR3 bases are TGTGCCAGCAGCTTCGACAGGAACACCGGGGAGCTGTTTTTT. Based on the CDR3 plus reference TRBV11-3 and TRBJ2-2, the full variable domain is EAGVVQSPRYKIIEKKQPVAFWCNPISGHNTLYWYLQNLGQGPELLIRYENEEAVDDSQLPKDRFSAERLKGVDSTLKIQPAELGDSAVYLCASSFDRNTGELFFGEGSRLTVL.

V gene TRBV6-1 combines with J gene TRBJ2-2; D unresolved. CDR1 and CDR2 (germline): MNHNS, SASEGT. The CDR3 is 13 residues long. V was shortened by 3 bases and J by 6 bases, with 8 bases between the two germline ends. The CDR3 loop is CASSDPFPGELFF. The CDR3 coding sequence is TGTGCCAGCAGTGATCCGTTCCCCGGGGAGCTGTTTTTT.

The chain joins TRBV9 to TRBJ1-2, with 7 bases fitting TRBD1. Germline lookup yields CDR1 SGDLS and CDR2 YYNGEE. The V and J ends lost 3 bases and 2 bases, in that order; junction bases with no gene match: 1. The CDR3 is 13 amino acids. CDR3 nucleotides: TGTGCCAGCAGCGAGACAGGGAACTATGGCTACACCTTC. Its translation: CASSETGNYGYTF.

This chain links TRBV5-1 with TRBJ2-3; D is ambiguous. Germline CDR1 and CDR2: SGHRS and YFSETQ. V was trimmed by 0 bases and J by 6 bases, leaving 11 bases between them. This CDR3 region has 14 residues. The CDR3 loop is CASSLEQAMDTQYF. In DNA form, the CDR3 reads TGCGCCAGCAGCTTGGAGCAGGCCATGGATACGCAGTATTTT.

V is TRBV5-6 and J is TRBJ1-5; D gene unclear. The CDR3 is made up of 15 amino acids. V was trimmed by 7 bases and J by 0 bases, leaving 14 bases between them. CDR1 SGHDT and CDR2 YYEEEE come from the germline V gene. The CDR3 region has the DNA TGTGCCAGCCGCATAGGAGGGATTAGCAATCAGCCCCAGCATTTT. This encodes CASRIGGISNQPQHF.

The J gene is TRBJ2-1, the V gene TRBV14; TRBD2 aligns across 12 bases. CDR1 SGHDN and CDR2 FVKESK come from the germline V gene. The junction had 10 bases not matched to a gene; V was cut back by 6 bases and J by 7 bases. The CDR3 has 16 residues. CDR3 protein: CASSQRTSGNQNEQFF. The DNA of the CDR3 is TGTGCCAGCAGTCAAAGGACTAGCGGGAATCAGAATGAGCAGTTCTTC. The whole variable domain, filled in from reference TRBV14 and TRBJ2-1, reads EAGVTQFPSHSVIEKGQTVTLRCDPISGHDNLYWYRRVMGKEIKFLLHFVKESKQDESGMPNNRFLAERTGGTYSTLKVQPAELEDSGVYFCASSQRTSGNQNEQFFGPGTRLTVL.

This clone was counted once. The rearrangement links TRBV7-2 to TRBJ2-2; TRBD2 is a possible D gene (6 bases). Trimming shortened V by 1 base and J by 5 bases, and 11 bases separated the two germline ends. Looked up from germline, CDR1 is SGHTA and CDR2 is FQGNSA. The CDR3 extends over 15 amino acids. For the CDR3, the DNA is TGTGCCAGCAGCTTAGTCGGGAGTGGAACCGGGGAGCTGTTTTTT. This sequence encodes CASSLVGSGTGELFF.

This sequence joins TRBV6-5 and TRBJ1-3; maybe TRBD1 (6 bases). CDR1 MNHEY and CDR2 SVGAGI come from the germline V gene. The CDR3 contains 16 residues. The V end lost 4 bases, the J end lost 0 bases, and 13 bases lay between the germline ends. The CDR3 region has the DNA TGTGCCAGCAGTTCGTTTACAGGGACCTCTGGAAACACCATATATTTT. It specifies CASSSFTGTSGNTIYF.

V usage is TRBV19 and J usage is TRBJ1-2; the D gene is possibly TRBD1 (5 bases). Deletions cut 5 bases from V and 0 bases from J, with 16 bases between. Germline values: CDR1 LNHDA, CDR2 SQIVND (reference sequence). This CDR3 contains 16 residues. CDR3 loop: CASSSPRDLANYGYTF. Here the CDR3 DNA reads TGTGCCAGTAGTTCCCCCCGGGACTTAGCTAACTATGGCTACACCTTC.

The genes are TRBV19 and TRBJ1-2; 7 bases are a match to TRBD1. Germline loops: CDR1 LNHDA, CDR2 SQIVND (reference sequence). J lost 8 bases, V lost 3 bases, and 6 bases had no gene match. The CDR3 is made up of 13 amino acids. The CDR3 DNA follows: TGTGCCAGTAGTATCACGACAGGGATAGGCTACACCTTC. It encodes CASSITTGIGYTF.

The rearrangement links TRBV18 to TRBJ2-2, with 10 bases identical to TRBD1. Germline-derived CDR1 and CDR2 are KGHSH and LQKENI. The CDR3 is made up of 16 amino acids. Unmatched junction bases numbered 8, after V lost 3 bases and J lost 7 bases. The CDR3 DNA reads TGTGCCAGCTCACCCGGGGACAGGGGACCCGACGGGGAGCTGTTTTTT. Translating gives CASSPGDRGPDGELFF.

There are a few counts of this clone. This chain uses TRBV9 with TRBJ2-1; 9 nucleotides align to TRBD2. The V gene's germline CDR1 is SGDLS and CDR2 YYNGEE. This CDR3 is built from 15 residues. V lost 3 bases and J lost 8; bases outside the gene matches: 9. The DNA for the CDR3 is TGTGCCAGCAGCGGCGGGGGGGCCCTTTTGGATGAGCAGTTCTTC. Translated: CASSGGGALLDEQFF.

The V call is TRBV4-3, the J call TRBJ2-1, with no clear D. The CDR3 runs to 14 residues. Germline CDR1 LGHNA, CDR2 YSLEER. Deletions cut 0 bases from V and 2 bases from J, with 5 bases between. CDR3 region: CASSQEATYNEQFF. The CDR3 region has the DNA TGCGCCAGCAGCCAAGAAGCTACCTACAATGAGCAGTTCTTC.

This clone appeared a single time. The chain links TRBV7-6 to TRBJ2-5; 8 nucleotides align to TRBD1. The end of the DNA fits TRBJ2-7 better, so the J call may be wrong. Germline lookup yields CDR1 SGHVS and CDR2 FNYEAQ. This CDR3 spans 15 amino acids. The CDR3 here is CASSFGQGSSYEQYF. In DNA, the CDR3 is TGTGCCAGCAGCTTCGGACAGGGAAGCTCCTACGAGCAGTACTTC.

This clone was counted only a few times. The CDR3 reads CASSEKTGGSDETQYF. The CDR3 coding sequence is TGCGCCAGCAGTGAGAAGACAGGCGGGAGTGACGAGACCCAGTACTTC. V is TRBV10-1 and J is TRBJ2-5, with a weak D call TRBD2 (7 bases). The CDR3 runs to 16 residues. V lost 2 bases and J 5 bases, leaving 18 bases between the germline ends. The germline V gene has CDR1 WNHNN and CDR2 SYGVQD (reference sequence).

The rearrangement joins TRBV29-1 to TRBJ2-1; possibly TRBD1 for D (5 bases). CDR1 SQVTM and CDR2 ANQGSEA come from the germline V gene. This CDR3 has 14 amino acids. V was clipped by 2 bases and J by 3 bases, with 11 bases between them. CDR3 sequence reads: CSVEPGNNYNEQFF. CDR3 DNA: TGCAGCGTTGAACCAGGGAACAACTACAATGAGCAGTTCTTC.

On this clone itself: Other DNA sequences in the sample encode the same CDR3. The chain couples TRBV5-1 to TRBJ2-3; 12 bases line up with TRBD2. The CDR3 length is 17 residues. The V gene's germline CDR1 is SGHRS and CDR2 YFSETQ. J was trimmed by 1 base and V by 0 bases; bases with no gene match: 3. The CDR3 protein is CASSLGLAGGRTDTQYF. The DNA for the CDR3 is TGCGCCAGCAGCTTGGGCCTAGCGGGAGGGCGCACAGATACGCAGTATTTT.

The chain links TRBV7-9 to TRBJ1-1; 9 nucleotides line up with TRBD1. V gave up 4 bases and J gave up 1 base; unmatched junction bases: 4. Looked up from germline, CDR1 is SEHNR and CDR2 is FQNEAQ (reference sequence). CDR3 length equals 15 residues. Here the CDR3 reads CASSSGQGKNTEAFF. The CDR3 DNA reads TGTGCCAGCAGCTCGGGACAGGGCAAGAACACTGAAGCTTTCTTT.